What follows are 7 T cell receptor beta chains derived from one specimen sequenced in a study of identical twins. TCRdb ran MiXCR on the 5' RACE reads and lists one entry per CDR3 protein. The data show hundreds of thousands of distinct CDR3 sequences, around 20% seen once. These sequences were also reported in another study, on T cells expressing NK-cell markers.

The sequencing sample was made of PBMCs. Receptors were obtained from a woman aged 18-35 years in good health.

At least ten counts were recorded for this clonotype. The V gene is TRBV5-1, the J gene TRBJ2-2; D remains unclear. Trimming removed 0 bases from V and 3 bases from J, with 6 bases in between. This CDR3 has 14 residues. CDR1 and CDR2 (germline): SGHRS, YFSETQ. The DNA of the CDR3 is TGCGCCAGCAGCTTGGAACTGGACACCGGGGAGCTGTTTTTT. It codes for CASSLELDTGELFF.

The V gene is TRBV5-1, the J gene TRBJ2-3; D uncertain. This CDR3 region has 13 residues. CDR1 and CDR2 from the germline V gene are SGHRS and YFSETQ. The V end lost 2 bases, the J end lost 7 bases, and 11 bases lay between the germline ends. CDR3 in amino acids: CASSFNGRYTQYF. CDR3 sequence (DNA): TGCGCCAGCAGCTTCAACGGACGGTATACGCAGTATTTT.

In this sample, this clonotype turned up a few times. The CDR3 is CASSDPHAVGVQFF. The CDR3 nucleotides are TGTGCCAGCAGTGATCCCCATGCCGTCGGTGTGCAGTTCTTC. The chain is built from TRBV25-1 and TRBJ2-1; D call uncertain. Trimming cost V 3 bases and J 12 bases, with 18 bases left between them. CDR1 is MGHDK, CDR2 SYGVNS, per germline. This CDR3 contains 14 residues.

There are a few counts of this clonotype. The DNA of the CDR3 is TGTGCCAGCAGTAGCCGGACGGTCCAAGAGACCCAGTACTTC. This codes for CASSSRTVQETQYF. The chain has TRBV6-1 and TRBJ2-5; no reliable D call. V was trimmed by 5 bases and J by 1 base, leaving 11 bases between them. Looked up from germline, CDR1 is MNHNS and CDR2 is SASEGT. This CDR3 contains 14 residues.

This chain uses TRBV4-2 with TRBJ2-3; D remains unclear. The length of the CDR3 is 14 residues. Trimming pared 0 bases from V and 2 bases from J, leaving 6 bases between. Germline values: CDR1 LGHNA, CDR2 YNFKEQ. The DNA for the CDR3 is TGTGCCAGCAGCCAAGAGGGGTCCACAGATACGCAGTATTTT. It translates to CASSQEGSTDTQYF.

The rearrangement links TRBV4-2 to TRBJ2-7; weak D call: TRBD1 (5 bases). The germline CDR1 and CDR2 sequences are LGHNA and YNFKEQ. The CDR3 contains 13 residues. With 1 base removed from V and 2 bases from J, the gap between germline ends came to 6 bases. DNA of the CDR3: TGTGCCAGCAGCCAAGGCAGGGCCTACGAGCAGTACTTC. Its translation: CASSQGRAYEQYF.

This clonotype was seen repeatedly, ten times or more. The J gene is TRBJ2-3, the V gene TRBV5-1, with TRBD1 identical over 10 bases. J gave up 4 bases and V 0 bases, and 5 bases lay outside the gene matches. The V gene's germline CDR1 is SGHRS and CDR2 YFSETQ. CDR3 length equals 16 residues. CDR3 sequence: CASSLVRTGGPDTQYF. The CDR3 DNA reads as TGCGCCAGCAGCTTGGTCAGGACAGGGGGTCCAGATACGCAGTATTTT. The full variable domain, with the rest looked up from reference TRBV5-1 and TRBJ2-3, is KAGVTQTPRYLIKTRGQQVTLSCSPISGHRSVSWYQQTPGQGLQFLFEYFSETQRNKGNFPGRFSGRQFSNSRSEMNVSTLELGDSALYLCASSLVRTGGPDTQYFGPGTRLTVL.